One T cell receptor (beta chain) is described in this entry. Deep sequencing aimed at 1 in 200,000 to 1 in 1 million T cells' resolution. Sequencing used immunoSEQ multiplex PCR; TCRdb keeps in-frame clones, though not all of them. The sample holds tens of thousands of clones; 50% to 75% are singletons and the top ten take roughly 21%. The germline CDR1 and CDR2 sequences are SGHVS and FNYEAQ. The CDR3 consists of 16 residues. V dropped 1 base and J dropped 0 bases, with 7 bases sitting between them. The data are from a study of cytotoxic CD8 clonotypes in ibrutinib-treated CLL. The sample consisted of PBMCs, taken after 24 months of ibrutinib treatment. The rearrangement links TRBV7-6 to TRBJ1-6, with no clear D. The receptor comes from a human donor with chronic lymphocytic leukemia. CDR3 sequence reads: CASSLVPSSYNSPLHF. In DNA, the CDR3 is TGTGCCAGCAGCTTAGTGCCGAGCTCCTATAATTCACCCCTCCACTTT.